A selection of T cell receptor beta chains follows, all from one sample in a study of blood T cells in healthy people across ages. A single record per CDR3 protein comes from TCRdb applying MiXCR to the 5' RACE reads. Counted here are around 990,000 distinct CDR3 sequences, approximately 25% occurring once; the ten biggest clones make up around 0.75%. Another study also made use of these data, one on T cells of mothers and their children.

Sample: blood. The source is a girl aged 2 to 9 in good health. Each CDR3 is given with its conserved first and last residue. A D gene is named only where the DNA matches it firmly. A row's size may be missing; if present it is once, few, many or a size class.

>-|TRBJ2-7|few|TRBV7-2
CASSLGAAQPYEQYF
TGTGCCAGCAGCTTAGGGGCAGCTCAACCCTACGAGCAGTACTTC
>-|TRBJ2-1|-|TRBV6-5
CASSYGQNEQFF
TGTGCCAGCAGTTATGGACAAAATGAGCAGTTCTTC
>TRBD1|TRBJ1-4|-|TRBV28
CASSFRQGDGEKLFF
TGTGCCAGCAGTTTCCGACAGGGGGATGGTGAAAAACTGTTTTTT
>TRBD1|TRBJ2-2|-|TRBV20-1
CSAGIQGDGELFF
TGCAGTGCTGGAATACAGGGGGACGGGGAGCTGTTTTTT
>-|TRBJ2-5|-|TRBV20-1
CSARKAGQYF
TGCAGTGCTAGGAAGGCCGGCCAGTACTTC
>-|TRBJ1-1|-|TRBV6-2/TRBV6-3
CASSYQGWDEAFF
TGTGCCAGCAGTTACCAGGGTTGGGATGAAGCTTTCTTT
>TRBD1|TRBJ2-1|-|TRBV13
CASGETGAPGGNEQFF
TGTGCCAGCGGGGAGACAGGGGCCCCCGGGGGTAATGAGCAGTTCTTC
>-|TRBJ1-4|-|TRBV4-1
CASSQRTNSRNEKLFF
TGCGCCAGCAGCCAGCGGACTAATAGCAGGAATGAAAAACTGTTTTTT
>-|TRBJ2-6|-|TRBV27
CASSLIAGGAHSGANVLTF
TGTGCCAGCAGTTTAATTGCAGGGGGGGCCCACTCTGGGGCCAACGTCCTGACTTTC
>TRBD2|TRBJ2-1|-|TRBV20-1
CSANPLAGSYNEQFF
TGCAGTGCTAACCCACTAGCGGGCTCCTACAATGAGCAGTTCTTC
>TRBD2|TRBJ2-3|-|TRBV4-3
CASSHGGAMDTQYF
TGCGCCAGCAGCCACGGGGGGGCGATGGATACGCAGTATTTT
>-|TRBJ2-5|few|TRBV2
CATGLEETQYF
TGTGCCACCGGACTGGAAGAGACCCAGTACTTC
>-|TRBJ2-2|-|TRBV19
CASTPGGRFMAGELFF
TGTGCCAGTACCCCTGGGGGGCGTTTTATGGCCGGGGAGCTGTTTTTT
>-|TRBJ1-3|-|TRBV20-1
CSALTGTTGNTIYF
TGCAGTGCTCTAACAGGGACAACAGGAAACACCATATATTTT
>-|TRBJ1-2|-|TRBV12-3/TRBV12-4
CASSLKKGEGYTF
TGTGCCAGCAGTTTAAAAAAGGGGGAGGGCTACACCTTC
>-|TRBJ2-5|-|TRBV12-3/TRBV12-4
CASSLTPRQETQYF
TGTGCCAGCAGTTTGACACCCCGGCAAGAGACCCAGTACTTC
>-|TRBJ1-1|-|TRBV19
CASNPSLNTEAFF
TGTGCCAGTAACCCTTCTCTGAACACTGAAGCTTTCTTT
>TRBD1|TRBJ2-7|-|TRBV28
CASSLRPRRTGGHEQYF
TGTGCCAGCAGTTTAAGGCCTCGTCGGACAGGGGGCCACGAGCAGTACTTC
>-|TRBJ1-1|few|TRBV4-2
CASGGWGTEAFF
TGTGCCAGCGGGGGGTGGGGCACTGAAGCTTTCTTT
>TRBD2|TRBJ2-7|-|TRBV7-2
CASSPVGRTSGLYEQYF
TGTGCCAGCAGCCCCGTTGGGAGGACTAGCGGGCTATACGAGCAGTACTTC
>TRBD1|TRBJ2-7|-|TRBV6-1
CASARQGPYEQYF
TGTGCCAGCGCTAGACAGGGACCCTACGAGCAGTACTTC
>TRBD2|TRBJ2-5|-|TRBV27
CASSLSRLAGDPIGETQYF
TGTGCCAGCAGTTTATCGAGACTAGCGGGGGACCCTATAGGAGAGACCCAGTACTTC
>-|TRBJ2-1|-|TRBV5-1
CASSLVSEGQFF
TGCGCCAGCAGCTTGGTATCGGAAGGGCAGTTCTTC
>-|TRBJ2-7|few|TRBV7-9
CASSFEVSSYEQYF
TGTGCCAGCAGCTTTGAGGTTAGCTCCTACGAGCAGTACTTC
>-|TRBJ1-4|-|TRBV12-3/TRBV12-4
CASTLRGVPNEKLFF
TGTGCCAGCACCCTAAGGGGTGTCCCTAATGAAAAACTGTTTTTT
>-|TRBJ2-7|few|TRBV7-9
CASSLMGTNSYEQYF
TGTGCCAGCAGCTTAATGGGTACCAACTCCTACGAGCAGTACTTC
>TRBD2|TRBJ2-5|-|TRBV4-2
CASSQEAGGPCEQHF
TGTGCCAGCAGCCAAGAAGCGGGAGGGCCCTGCGAGCAGCACTTC
>-|TRBJ1-6|-|TRBV7-9
CASSFSPLASPLHF
TGTGCCAGCAGCTTTTCCCCCTTGGCTTCACCCCTCCACTTT
>TRBD2|TRBJ2-1|-|TRBV10-2
CASGLARGNEQFF
TGCGCCAGCGGACTAGCGAGGGGAAATGAGCAGTTCTTC
>-|TRBJ2-7|-|TRBV20-1
CSAALPGESYEQYF
TGCAGTGCTGCCCTCCCGGGAGAGTCCTACGAGCAGTACTTC
>TRBD1|TRBJ2-7|-|TRBV14
CASSLPSTGAYEQYF
TGTGCCAGCAGCCTCCCAAGCACAGGGGCCTACGAGCAGTACTTC
>TRBD1|TRBJ1-3|-|TRBV20-1
CSARDTTGLNAIYF
TGCAGTGCTAGAGATACGACAGGGCTAAATGCCATATATTTT
>-|TRBJ2-7|-|TRBV6-1
CASSSQVQGYEQYF
TGTGCCAGCAGTTCTCAGGTACAGGGCTACGAGCAGTACTTC
>-|TRBJ1-2|-|TRBV29-1
CSVVVLLPHGYTF
TGCAGCGTTGTCGTACTCCTCCCCCATGGCTACACCTTC
>-|TRBJ1-1|few|TRBV11-2
CASTLGGESAFF
TGTGCCAGCACCCTGGGCGGGGAGTCGGCTTTCTTT
>-|TRBJ2-2|few|TRBV29-1
CSVRAPIGGTGELFF
TGCAGCGTCAGAGCGCCGATAGGTGGGACCGGGGAGCTGTTTTTT
>TRBD2|TRBJ2-3|few|TRBV7-9
CASSPPGLEIGTQYF
TGTGCCAGCAGCCCCCCGGGACTAGAAATCGGTACGCAGTATTTT
>-|TRBJ2-1|-|TRBV18
CASSPRGVAGSSSYNEQFF
TGTGCCAGCTCACCCAGGGGGGTGGCGGGCTCGAGCTCCTACAATGAGCAGTTCTTC
>TRBD2|TRBJ2-5|-|TRBV7-3
CVSSLGGGVPETQYF
TGTGTCAGCAGCTTGGGCGGGGGGGTTCCAGAGACCCAGTACTTC
>-|TRBJ1-1|-|TRBV13
CASSATAGAFF
TGTGCCAGCAGCGCGACAGCTGGAGCTTTCTTT
>-|TRBJ1-4|-|TRBV28
CASTLGQYEKLFF
TGTGCCAGCACGTTAGGACAGTATGAAAAACTGTTTTTT
>-|TRBJ1-4|few|TRBV7-2
CASSPLYGHEKLFF
TGTGCCAGCAGCCCATTGTACGGGCATGAAAAACTGTTTTTT